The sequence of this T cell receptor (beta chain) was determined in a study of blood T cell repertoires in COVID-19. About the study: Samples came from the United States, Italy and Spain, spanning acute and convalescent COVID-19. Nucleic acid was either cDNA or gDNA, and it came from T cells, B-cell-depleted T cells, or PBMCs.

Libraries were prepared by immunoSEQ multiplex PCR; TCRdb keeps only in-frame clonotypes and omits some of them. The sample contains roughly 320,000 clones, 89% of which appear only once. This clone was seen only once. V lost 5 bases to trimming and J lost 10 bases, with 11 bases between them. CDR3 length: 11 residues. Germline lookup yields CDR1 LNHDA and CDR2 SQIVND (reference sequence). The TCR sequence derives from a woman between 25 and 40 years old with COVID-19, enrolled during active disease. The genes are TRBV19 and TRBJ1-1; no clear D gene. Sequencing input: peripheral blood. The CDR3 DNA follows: TGTGCCAGTAGTCGTAACCGCAGAGCTTTCTTT. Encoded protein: CASSRNRRAFF.